These 30 T cell receptor beta chains came from one sample sequenced in a study of blood T cell repertoires in COVID-19. The repertoire was sequenced with immunoSEQ multiplex PCR; TCRdb's copy has only in-frame clones and lacks some. Among tens of thousands of clones listed, approximately 90% were seen once. The sequencing input was peripheral blood. The source is an older woman with COVID-19, enrolled during active disease.

This chain uses TRBV5-1 with TRBJ1-6, with 7 bases matching TRBD1. Germline values: CDR1 SGHRS, CDR2 YFSETQ. This CDR3 is 17 amino acids long. With V trimmed by 3 bases and J by 7 bases, 13 bases remained unmatched. The CDR3 protein is CASSSARYGTENSPLHF. In DNA form, the CDR3 reads TGCGCCAGCAGCTCGGCCAGGTACGGGACAGAAAATTCACCCCTCCACTTT. Full variable domain (rest looked up from reference TRBV5-1 and TRBJ1-6): KAGVTQTPRYLIKTRGQQVTLSCSPISGHRSVSWYQQTPGQGLQFLFEYFSETQRNKGNFPGRFSGRQFSNSRSEMNVSTLELGDSALYLCASSSARYGTENSPLHFGNGTRLTVT.

The chain carries TRBV5-1 and TRBJ1-6, with TRBD1 as a possible D gene (5 bases). Looked up from germline, CDR1 is SGHRS and CDR2 is YFSETQ. The germline V and J ends were trimmed by 0 bases and 7 bases, with 8 bases remaining between them. The CDR3 length is 14 residues. The CDR3 DNA sequence: TGCGCCAGCAGCTTGGAAGGGGTCAATTCACCCCTCCACTTT. It codes for CASSLEGVNSPLHF.

The rearrangement joins TRBV4-2 to TRBJ1-1, with a possible D match to TRBD1 (6 bases). The germline V gene has CDR1 LGHNA and CDR2 YNFKEQ. Between the trimmed V and J ends, which lost 3 bases and 4 bases, there was a span of 15 bases. The CDR3 extends over 15 amino acids. The CDR3 DNA reads as TGTGCCAGCAGCCAGGCAACACAGGGCTTCACTGAAGCTTTCTTT. It encodes CASSQATQGFTEAFF.

This sequence joins TRBV6-5 and TRBJ1-2; 7 nucleotides match TRBD1. There are 14 residues in the CDR3. CDR1 and CDR2 (germline): MNHEY, SVGAGI. V trimming: 5 bases; J trimming: 4 bases; junction bases outside the gene matches: 7. The CDR3, as DNA: TGTGCCAGCAGTCGGGACAGCTACCTCTATGGCTACACCTTC. This sequence encodes CASSRDSYLYGYTF.

The chain carries TRBV19 and TRBJ1-2; D might be TRBD1 (5 bases). Germline lookup yields CDR1 LNHDA and CDR2 SQIVND (reference sequence). CDR3 size: 14 residues. V lost 5 bases and J lost 0, with 10 bases in between. This chain's CDR3 is CASSETTANYGYTF. The DNA of the CDR3 is TGTGCCAGTAGTGAAACGACAGCTAACTATGGCTACACCTTC.

V and J are TRBV10-3 and TRBJ1-4; 7 nucleotides align to TRBD1. The CDR3 totals 15 residues. The J segment lost 8 bases and the V segment lost 6 bases, leaving 12 bases of the junction unmatched. Germline V gene sequence: CDR1 ENHRY, CDR2 SYGVKD. Written as DNA, the CDR3 is TGTGCCATCAGCGACCTACAGGGGTTAGGGGAAAAACTGTTTTTT. It is translated as CAISDLQGLGEKLFF.

The chain employs TRBV19 and TRBJ1-1; D not resolved. This CDR3 region has 15 residues. V dropped 3 bases and J dropped 3 bases, with 14 bases sitting between them. The V gene's germline CDR1 is LNHDA and CDR2 SQIVND (reference sequence). The DNA for the CDR3 is TGTGCCAGTAGTATTCGAGGCCCCGGGGACACTGAAGCTTTCTTT. Its protein is CASSIRGPGDTEAFF.

V and J are TRBV9 and TRBJ2-5, with 13 nucleotides matching TRBD2. Germline lookup yields CDR1 SGDLS and CDR2 YYNGEE. V lost 6 bases, J lost 5 bases, and 4 bases stayed unmatched. The CDR3 has 14 amino acids. As DNA, the CDR3 is TGTGCCAGCACCCTGGGACTAGCGGGGGAGACCCAGTACTTC. Translation: CASTLGLAGETQYF.

The chain combines TRBV5-1 with TRBJ2-1; weak D call: TRBD2 (5 bases). From germline, CDR1 is SGHRS and CDR2 YFSETQ. With 0 bases removed from V and 6 bases from J, the gap between germline ends came to 16 bases. The CDR3 is 16 residues long. This CDR3 is CASSLVGRPGFNEQFF. The DNA of the CDR3 is TGCGCCAGCAGCTTGGTAGGACGGCCGGGGTTCAATGAGCAGTTCTTC. The entire variable domain, with the rest obtained from reference TRBV5-1 and TRBJ2-1, is as follows: KAGVTQTPRYLIKTRGQQVTLSCSPISGHRSVSWYQQTPGQGLQFLFEYFSETQRNKGNFPGRFSGRQFSNSRSEMNVSTLELGDSALYLCASSLVGRPGFNEQFFGPGTRLTVL.

This clone was detected once. The chain recombines TRBV6-5 with TRBJ1-1; the D gene is possibly TRBD1 (6 bases). Germline values: CDR1 MNHEY, CDR2 SVGAGI. The CDR3 extends over 15 amino acids. V lost 2 bases and J 1 base, leaving 11 bases between the germline ends. The CDR3 loop is CASSYRGAWNTEAFF. The CDR3 bases are TGTGCCAGCAGTTACCGGGGGGCATGGAACACTGAAGCTTTCTTT.

The chain uses TRBV18 and TRBJ1-3, with D uncertain. Germline V gene data show CDR1 as KGHSH and CDR2 as LQKENI. Trimming took 3 bases from V and 1 from J, leaving 7 bases between them. The CDR3 has 14 residues. The CDR3 spells CASSPTESGNTIYF. The CDR3 nucleotides read TGTGCCAGCTCACCTACAGAGTCTGGAAACACCATATATTTT.

This clone was observed a handful of times. The rearrangement uses TRBV7-8 and TRBJ1-2; no firm D call. Germline CDR1 SGHVS, CDR2 FQNEAQ. The V end lost 5 bases, the J end lost 4 bases, and 14 bases lay between the germline ends. The CDR3 totals 14 residues. The CDR3 nucleotides are TGTGCCAGCAGCCCTAGTGGCAGTCTCTATGGCTACACCTTC. Translated, it gives CASSPSGSLYGYTF.

This sequence joins TRBV19 and TRBJ2-5, with D perhaps matching TRBD1 (6 bases). Looked up from germline, CDR1 is LNHDA and CDR2 is SQIVND (reference sequence). The CDR3 sequence is 14 residues long. V was pared by 3 bases and J by 0 bases, with 8 bases between. The DNA for the CDR3 is TGTGCCAGTAGTATGGGGGACAACCAAGAGACCCAGTACTTC. It encodes CASSMGDNQETQYF.

The chain recombines TRBV27 with TRBJ1-2, with D perhaps matching TRBD1 (5 bases). Looked up from germline, CDR1 is MNHEY and CDR2 is SMNVEV (reference sequence). V was cut by 8 bases and J by 1 base, with 17 bases left in between. The CDR3 loop spans 15 amino acids. This CDR3 is CASGRVQANNYGYTF. The CDR3 DNA is TGTGCCAGCGGAAGAGTACAGGCGAATAACTATGGCTACACCTTC.

The V call is TRBV19, the J call TRBJ1-3; TRBD1 is a possible D gene (5 bases). The CDR3 spans 13 residues. Trimming took 10 bases from V and 3 from J, leaving 13 bases between them. From germline, CDR1 is LNHDA and CDR2 SQIVND (reference sequence). CDR3 bases: TGTGCCATCACGGACACCTATGGAAACACCATATATTTT. Encoded protein: CAITDTYGNTIYF. Filled out from reference TRBV19 and TRBJ1-3, the complete variable domain reads DGGITQSPKYLFRKEGQNVTLSCEQNLNHDAMYWYRQDPGQGLRLIYYSQIVNDFQKGDIAEGYSVSREKKESFPLTVTSAQKNPTAFYLCAITDTYGNTIYFGEGSWLTVV.

The chain uses TRBV28 and TRBJ2-7; TRBD2 aligns across 8 bases. The CDR3 extends over 14 amino acids. The junction had 9 bases not matched to a gene; V was cut back by 6 bases and J by 5 bases. Germline CDR1 is MDHEN and CDR2 is SYDVKM. The CDR3 here is CASSPGTRTHEQYF. CDR3 nucleotides: TGTGCCAGCAGCCCCGGGACTAGAACCCACGAGCAGTACTTC.

The chain carries TRBV9 and TRBJ2-2; 12 nucleotides agree with TRBD2. The CDR3 loop spans 19 amino acids. CDR1 SGDLS and CDR2 YYNGEE come from the germline V gene. With V trimmed by 4 bases and J by 0 bases, 10 bases remained unmatched. The CDR3 DNA reads TGTGCCAGCAGCTCCCGGCGCCGACTAGCGGGGGCGAACACCGGGGAGCTGTTTTTT. The encoded protein is CASSSRRRLAGANTGELFF.

The chain recombines TRBV5-6 with TRBJ2-2, with 9 bases lining up with TRBD1. V trimming: 3 bases; J trimming: 6 bases; junction bases outside the gene matches: 6. This CDR3 has 15 residues. CDR1 and CDR2 (germline): SGHDT, YYEEEE. In DNA, the CDR3 is TGTGCCAGCAGCTACGGGACAGGGCTCGCCGGGGAGCTGTTTTTT. Protein sequence: CASSYGTGLAGELFF.

The chain carries TRBV4-1 and TRBJ1-2; D is perhaps TRBD1 (6 bases). This CDR3 region has 16 residues. Germline CDR1 MGHRA, CDR2 YSYEKL. Trimming took off 2 bases at V and 4 bases at J, with 17 bases between the two ends. The CDR3 DNA reads as TGCGCCAGCAGCCAATCCCAGGGGTTAGAGATCTATGGCTACACCTTC. Translated: CASSQSQGLEIYGYTF.

The chain joins TRBV18 to TRBJ1-2; 10 nucleotides match TRBD1. CDR1 is KGHSH, CDR2 LQKENI, per germline. CDR3 length equals 15 residues. J lost 4 bases, V lost 2 bases, and 4 bases had no gene match. In DNA, the CDR3 is TGTGCCAGCTCACCAGGGACAGGGGAAGTCTATGGCTACACCTTC. Residues: CASSPGTGEVYGYTF.

This chain uses TRBV7-9 with TRBJ1-6; D is ambiguous. Germline loops: CDR1 SEHNR, CDR2 FQNEAQ (reference sequence). V was shortened by 2 bases and J by 11 bases, with 10 bases between the two germline ends. CDR3 length equals 13 residues. The CDR3 DNA sequence: TGTGCCAGCAGCTTACATAAGGAGGCACCCCTCCACTTT. It is translated as CASSLHKEAPLHF.

The chain carries TRBV11-2 and TRBJ1-1; 8 bases are a match to TRBD1. Germline lookup yields CDR1 SGHAT and CDR2 FQNNGV. After removal of 0 bases from V and 4 bases from J, the junction contained 4 bases not matched to a gene. The CDR3 loop spans 15 amino acids. The CDR3: CASSLDQGAGTEAFF. CDR3 in DNA: TGTGCCAGCAGCTTAGATCAGGGGGCGGGCACTGAAGCTTTCTTT.

This clone occurred once. The J gene is TRBJ2-2, the V gene TRBV12-3 or TRBV12-4; D unresolved. V shed 5 bases and J shed 1 base, with 5 bases lying between them. The length of the CDR3 is 13 residues. CDR3 nucleotides: TGTGCCAGCAGTACCAGGAACACCGGGGAGCTGTTTTTT. Translation: CASSTRNTGELFF.

J is TRBJ1-5 and V is TRBV7-2, with 7 nucleotides matching TRBD1. The CDR3 loop spans 14 amino acids. V shed 6 bases and J 3 bases; nucleotides not matched to a gene: 5. Germline loops: CDR1 SGHTA, CDR2 FQGNSA. For the CDR3, the DNA is TGTGCCAGCAGTAAGGGACAGACCAATCAGCCCCAGCATTTT. It yields the protein CASSKGQTNQPQHF.

The chain combines TRBV5-1 with TRBJ2-7; TRBD1 is a possible D gene (5 bases). Deletions cut 5 bases from V and 3 bases from J, with 6 bases between. The CDR3 has 11 residues. Germline-derived CDR1 and CDR2 are SGHRS and YFSETQ. For the CDR3, the DNA is TGCGCCAGCAGTGACAGCTACGAGCAGTACTTC. Translating gives CASSDSYEQYF.

This clone occurred a few times. The chain links TRBV9 to TRBJ1-5, with D tentatively TRBD1 (6 bases). V was pared by 3 bases and J by 6 bases, with 10 bases between. This CDR3 has 13 residues. Germline loops: CDR1 SGDLS, CDR2 YYNGEE. CDR3 nucleotide sequence: TGTGCCAGCAGCGCAGGGGATGGTCAGCCCCAGCATTTT. It translates to CASSAGDGQPQHF.

This clone was detected only a few times. The chain is built from TRBV6-5 and TRBJ1-3; D remains ambiguous. Germline CDR1 is MNHEY and CDR2 is SVGAGI. V gave up 0 bases and J gave up 0 bases, with 9 bases separating them. The CDR3 totals 16 residues. Here the CDR3 DNA reads TGTGCCAGCAGTTACTCTGGCGGATACTCTGGAAACACCATATATTTT. This translates into CASSYSGGYSGNTIYF.

The gene calls are TRBV5-1 and TRBJ2-5, with D possibly matching TRBD2 (6 bases). The CDR3 runs to 14 residues. Looked up from germline, CDR1 is SGHRS and CDR2 is YFSETQ. The V end was cut by 4 bases, the J end by 5 bases, with 15 bases between. The CDR3 bases are TGCGCCAGCAGCCTAGCGACCGCCTGGGAGACCCAGTACTTC. It translates to CASSLATAWETQYF.

The gene calls are TRBV4-3 and TRBJ2-1, with 7 positions matching TRBD2. Per germline, CDR1 LGHNA and CDR2 YSLEER. V gave up 4 bases and J gave up 1 base; unmatched junction bases: 7. The CDR3 runs 16 residues. CDR3 coding DNA: TGCGCCAGCAGCCCAACCCTAGCGGAGTCCTACAATGAGCAGTTCTTC. Translated: CASSPTLAESYNEQFF.

The chain has TRBV19 and TRBJ1-2; no firm D call. CDR3 size: 14 residues. Looked up from germline, CDR1 is LNHDA and CDR2 is SQIVND (reference sequence). Trimming took 1 base from V and 0 from J, leaving 6 bases between them. The CDR3 region is CASSIGRSNYGYTF. In DNA, the CDR3 is TGTGCCAGTAGTATAGGGAGATCTAACTATGGCTACACCTTC.